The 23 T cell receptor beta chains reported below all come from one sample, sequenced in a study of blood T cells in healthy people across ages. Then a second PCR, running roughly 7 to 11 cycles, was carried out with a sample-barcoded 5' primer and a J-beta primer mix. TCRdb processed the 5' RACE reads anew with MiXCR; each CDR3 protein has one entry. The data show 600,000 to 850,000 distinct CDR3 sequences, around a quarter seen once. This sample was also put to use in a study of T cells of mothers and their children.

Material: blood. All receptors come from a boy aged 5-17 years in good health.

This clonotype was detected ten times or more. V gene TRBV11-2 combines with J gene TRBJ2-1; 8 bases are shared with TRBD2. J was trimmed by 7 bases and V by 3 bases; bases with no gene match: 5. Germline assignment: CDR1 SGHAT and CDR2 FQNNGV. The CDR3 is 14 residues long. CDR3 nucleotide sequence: TGTGCCAGCAGCTTTAGTCAGCGGGAGAATGAGCAGTTCTTC. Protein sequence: CASSFSQRENEQFF.

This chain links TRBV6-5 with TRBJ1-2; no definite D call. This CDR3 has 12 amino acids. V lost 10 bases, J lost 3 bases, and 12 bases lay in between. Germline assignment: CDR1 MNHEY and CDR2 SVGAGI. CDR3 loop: CATQGRDYGYTF. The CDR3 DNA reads TGTGCCACCCAAGGGCGGGACTATGGCTACACCTTC.

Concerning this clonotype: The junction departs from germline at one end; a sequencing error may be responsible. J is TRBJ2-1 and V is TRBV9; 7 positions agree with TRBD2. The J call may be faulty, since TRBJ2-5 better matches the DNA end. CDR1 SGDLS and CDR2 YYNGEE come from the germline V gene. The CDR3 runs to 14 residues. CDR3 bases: TGTGCCAGCAGCCCACGAGCGGGAACAGAGCCCCAGTACTTC. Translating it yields CASSPRAGTEPQYF.

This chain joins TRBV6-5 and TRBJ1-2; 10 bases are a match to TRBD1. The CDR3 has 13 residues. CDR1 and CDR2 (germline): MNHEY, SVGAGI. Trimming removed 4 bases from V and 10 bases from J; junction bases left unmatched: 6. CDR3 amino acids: CASSFGQGDFYTF. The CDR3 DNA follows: TGTGCCAGCAGTTTTGGACAGGGGGATTTCTACACCTTC.

The CDR3 region is CASSPRLASTTDTQYF. The DNA for the CDR3 is TGCGCCAGCAGCCCCCGACTAGCGAGTACCACAGATACGCAGTATTTT. The V and J genes are TRBV5-1 and TRBJ2-3; 8 bases are a match to TRBD2. CDR1 is SGHRS and CDR2 is YFSETQ in the germline V gene. The trim removed 4 bases at V and 2 bases at J, leaving 9 bases unmatched. The CDR3 length is 16 residues. Complete variable domain (other parts from reference TRBV5-1 and TRBJ2-3): KAGVTQTPRYLIKTRGQQVTLSCSPISGHRSVSWYQQTPGQGLQFLFEYFSETQRNKGNFPGRFSGRQFSNSRSEMNVSTLELGDSALYLCASSPRLASTTDTQYFGPGTRLTVL.

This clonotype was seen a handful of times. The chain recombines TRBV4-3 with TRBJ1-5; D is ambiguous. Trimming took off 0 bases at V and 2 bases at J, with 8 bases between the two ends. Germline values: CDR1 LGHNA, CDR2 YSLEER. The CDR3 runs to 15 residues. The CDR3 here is CASSQEEGGNQPQHF. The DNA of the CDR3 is TGCGCCAGCAGCCAAGAGGAGGGAGGCAATCAGCCCCAGCATTTT.

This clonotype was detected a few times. Here the CDR3 reads CASSSTSGDAYF. As DNA, the CDR3 is TGTGCCAGCAGCTCTACTAGCGGGGATGCGTATTTT. The genes are TRBV5-5 and TRBJ2-3, with 10 bases aligning to TRBD2. Germline V gives CDR1 SGHKS, CDR2 YYEKEE (reference sequence). The J segment lost 14 bases and the V segment lost 3 bases, leaving 6 bases of the junction unmatched. The CDR3 length is 12 residues.

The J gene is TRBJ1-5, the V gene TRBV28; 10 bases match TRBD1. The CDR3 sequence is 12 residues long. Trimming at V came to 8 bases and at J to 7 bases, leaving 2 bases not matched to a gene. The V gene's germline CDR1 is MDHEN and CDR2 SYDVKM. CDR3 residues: CASWDRGQPQHF. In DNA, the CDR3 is TGTGCCAGCTGGGACAGGGGACAGCCCCAGCATTTT.

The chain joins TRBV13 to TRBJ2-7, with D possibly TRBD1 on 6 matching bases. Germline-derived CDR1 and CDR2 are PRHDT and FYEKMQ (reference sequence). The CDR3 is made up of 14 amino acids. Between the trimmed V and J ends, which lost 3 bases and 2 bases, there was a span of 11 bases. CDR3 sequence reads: CASSLAEGAYEQYF. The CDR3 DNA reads TGTGCCAGCAGCTTGGCAGAGGGGGCCTACGAGCAGTACTTC. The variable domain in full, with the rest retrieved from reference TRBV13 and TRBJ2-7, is AAGVIQSPRHLIKEKRETATLKCYPIPRHDTVYWYQQGPGQDPQFLISFYEKMQSDKGSIPDRFSAQQFSDYHSELNMSSLELGDSALYFCASSLAEGAYEQYFGPGTRLTVT.

DNA for the CDR3: TGCAGTGCTCGCGGACCTACTGAGACCCAGTACTTC. Its protein product is CSARGPTETQYF. The chain carries TRBV20-1 and TRBJ2-5; D gene uncertain. Trimming cost V 5 bases and J 5 bases, with 12 bases left between them. Germline-derived CDR1 and CDR2 are DFQATT and SNEGSKA (reference sequence). The CDR3 is 12 residues long.

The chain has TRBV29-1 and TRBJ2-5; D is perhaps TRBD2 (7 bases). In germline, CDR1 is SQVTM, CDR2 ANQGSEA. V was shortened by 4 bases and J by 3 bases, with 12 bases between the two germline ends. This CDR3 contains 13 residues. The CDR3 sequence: CSVVEGGKETQYF. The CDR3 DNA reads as TGCAGCGTTGTCGAGGGGGGGAAAGAGACCCAGTACTTC.

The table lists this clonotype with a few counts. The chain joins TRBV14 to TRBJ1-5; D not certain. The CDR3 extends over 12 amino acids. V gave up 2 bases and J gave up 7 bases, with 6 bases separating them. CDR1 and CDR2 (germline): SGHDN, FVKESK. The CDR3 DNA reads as TGTGCCAGCAGCCAACTGGGACAGCCCCAGCATTTT. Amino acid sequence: CASSQLGQPQHF.

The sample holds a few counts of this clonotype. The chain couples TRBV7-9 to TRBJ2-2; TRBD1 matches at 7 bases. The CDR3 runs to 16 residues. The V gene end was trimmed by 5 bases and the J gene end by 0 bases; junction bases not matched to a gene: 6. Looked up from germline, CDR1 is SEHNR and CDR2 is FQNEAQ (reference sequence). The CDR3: CASSPRDSPNTGELFF. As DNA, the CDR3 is TGTGCCAGCAGCCCCAGGGACAGCCCGAACACCGGGGAGCTGTTTTTT.

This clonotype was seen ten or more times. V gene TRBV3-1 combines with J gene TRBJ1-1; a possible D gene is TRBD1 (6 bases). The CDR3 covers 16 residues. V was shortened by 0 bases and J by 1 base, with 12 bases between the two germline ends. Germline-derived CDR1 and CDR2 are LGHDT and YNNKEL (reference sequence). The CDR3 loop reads CASSQDGGRGNTEAFF. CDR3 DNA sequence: TGTGCCAGCAGCCAAGACGGGGGGCGGGGGAACACTGAAGCTTTCTTT.

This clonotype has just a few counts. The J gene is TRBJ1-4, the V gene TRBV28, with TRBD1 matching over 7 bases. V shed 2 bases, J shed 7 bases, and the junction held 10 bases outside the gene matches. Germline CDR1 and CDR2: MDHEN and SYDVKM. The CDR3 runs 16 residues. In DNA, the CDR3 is TGTGCCAGCAGTTTAGGGAAACAGGGGTGGAGTGAAAAACTGTTTTTT. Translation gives CASSLGKQGWSEKLFF.

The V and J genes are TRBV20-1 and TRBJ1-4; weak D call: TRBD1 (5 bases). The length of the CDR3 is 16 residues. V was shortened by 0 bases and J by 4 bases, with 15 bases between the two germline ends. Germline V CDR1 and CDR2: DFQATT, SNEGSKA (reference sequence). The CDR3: CSAREWGYLGNEKLFF. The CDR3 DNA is TGCAGTGCTAGAGAATGGGGCTACCTTGGTAATGAAAAACTGTTTTTT.

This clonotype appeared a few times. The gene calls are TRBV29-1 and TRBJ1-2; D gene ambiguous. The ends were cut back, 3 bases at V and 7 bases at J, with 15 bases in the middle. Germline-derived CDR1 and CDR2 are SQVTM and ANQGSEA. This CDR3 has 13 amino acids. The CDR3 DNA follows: TGCAGCGTTGAGGAGGGTAGGATAGGTGGCTACACCTTC. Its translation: CSVEEGRIGGYTF.

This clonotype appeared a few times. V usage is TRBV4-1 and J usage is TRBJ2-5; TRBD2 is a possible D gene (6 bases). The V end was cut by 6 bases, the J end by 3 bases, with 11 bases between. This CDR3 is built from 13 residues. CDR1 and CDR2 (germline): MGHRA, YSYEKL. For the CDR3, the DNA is TGCGCCAGCAGACCCCCGGGGGAAGAGACCCAGTACTTC. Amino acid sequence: CASRPPGEETQYF.

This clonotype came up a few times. Written as DNA, the CDR3 is TGTGCCAGCAGCTCTCCGGGGGTGCTTAACACCGGGGAGCTGTTTTTT. Amino acid sequence: CASSSPGVLNTGELFF. V gene TRBV3-1 combines with J gene TRBJ2-2, with D perhaps matching TRBD2 (6 bases). Germline CDR1 is LGHDT and CDR2 is YNNKEL (reference sequence). CDR3 length: 16 residues. The V end was cut by 5 bases, the J end by 2 bases, with 15 bases between.

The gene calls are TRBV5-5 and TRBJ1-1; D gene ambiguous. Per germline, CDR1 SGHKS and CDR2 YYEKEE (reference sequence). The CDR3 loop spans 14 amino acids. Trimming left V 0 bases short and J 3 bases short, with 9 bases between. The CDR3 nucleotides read TGTGCCAGCAGCTTGGTACAAGGGTACACTGAAGCTTTCTTT. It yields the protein CASSLVQGYTEAFF.

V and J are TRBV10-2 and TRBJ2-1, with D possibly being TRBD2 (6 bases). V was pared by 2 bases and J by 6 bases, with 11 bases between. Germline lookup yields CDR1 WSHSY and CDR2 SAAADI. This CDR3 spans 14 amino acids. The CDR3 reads CASSEVRDVNEQFF. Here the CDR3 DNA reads TGCGCCAGCAGTGAGGTGCGGGACGTCAATGAGCAGTTCTTC.

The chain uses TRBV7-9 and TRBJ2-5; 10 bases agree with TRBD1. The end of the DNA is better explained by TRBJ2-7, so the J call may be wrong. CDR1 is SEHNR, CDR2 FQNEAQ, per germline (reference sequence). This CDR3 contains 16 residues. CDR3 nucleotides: TGTGCCAGCAGACCTCTTGGGACAGGGGCAACCTACGAGCAGTACTTC. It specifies CASRPLGTGATYEQYF.

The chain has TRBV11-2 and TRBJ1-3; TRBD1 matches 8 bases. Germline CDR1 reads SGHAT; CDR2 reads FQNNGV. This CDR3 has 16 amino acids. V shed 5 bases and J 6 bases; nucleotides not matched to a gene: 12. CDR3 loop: CASSDPGTGIVNTIYF. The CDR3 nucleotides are TGTGCCAGCAGCGACCCCGGGACAGGAATCGTAAACACCATATATTTT.